The sequence of this T cell receptor beta chain was determined in a study of Ad26.COV2.S vaccination and SARS-CoV-2 variants. Study overall: Administration of Ad26.COV2.S was intramuscular, either once or twice 56 days apart.

Data came from immunoSEQ multiplex PCR; TCRdb stores just in-frame clones and leaves some out. This repertoire shows around 400,000 clones, 89% found once; its top ten account for under 2%. Study outcomes and limitations: The TCR breadth and depth analyses may have produced an underestimate of total T cell responses. Vaccinated individuals (as opposed to placebo recipients) had higher spike-specific TCR breadth.

Treatment defined: some 19 received Ad26.COV2.S at low or high dose, single or two shots; roughly 5 received placebo; per-sample allocation not given. On day 63 after the first injection, vaccine and placebo recipients gave samples. Boston hosted the donor, who was an adult aged 18-55 years. Points on this clone: No antigen is known for it.

This clonotype was sampled from a person between 18 and 65 years old who received the Ad26.COV2.S COVID-19 vaccine or a placebo. The specimen was peripheral blood, collected in a trial of Ad26.COV2.S vaccine versus placebo.

The CDR3 DNA follows: TGTGCCAGCTCACCAGCACTTACTATCTCTGGGGCCAACGTCCTGACTTTC. It yields the protein CASSPALTISGANVLTF. V usage is TRBV18 and J usage is TRBJ2-6, with no clear D. Germline assignment: CDR1 KGHSH and CDR2 LQKENI. Between the trimmed V and J ends, which lost 2 bases and 0 bases, there was a span of 11 bases. This CDR3 comprises 17 residues. Full variable domain (missing parts from reference TRBV18 and TRBJ2-6): NAGVMQNPRHLVRRRGQEARLRCSPMKGHSHVYWYRQLPEEGLKFMVYLQKENIIDESGMPKERFSAEFPKEGPSILRIQQVVRGDSAAYFCASSPALTISGANVLTFGAGSRLTVL.